This T cell receptor (beta chain) was retrieved from a study of blood T cell repertoires in COVID-19. Study-level background: Material from acute and convalescent COVID-19 was sourced from the United States, Italy and Spain. PBMCs, B-cell-depleted T cells, or T cells were the source of the cDNA or gDNA that made up the material.

The CDR3 is 14 amino acids. CDR1 and CDR2 from the germline V gene are SEHNR and FQNEAQ (reference sequence). Trimming removed 3 bases from V and 2 bases from J, with 10 bases in between. In the authors' workflow: The assay estimated nucleated cells by amplifying reference gene primers. Here immunoSEQ multiplex PCR was the method, and the copy in TCRdb shows in-frame clones only, minus some. V, J and clone size derive from that table, while D and trimming were established from the DNA sequence. Here the sample spans about 220,000 clones, roughly 82% being singletons. The chain recombines TRBV7-9 with TRBJ2-5; D remains ambiguous. This TCR came from a woman in her 70s with acute or convalescent COVID-19. Sequencing was performed on peripheral blood. CDR3 sequence: CASSFDTQQETQYF. CDR3 sequence (DNA): TGTGCCAGCAGCTTTGACACACAACAAGAGACCCAGTACTTC. The variable domain in full, with the rest retrieved from reference TRBV7-9 and TRBJ2-5, is DTGVSQNPRHKITKRGQNVTFRCDPISEHNRLYWYRQTLGQGPEFLTYFQNEAQLEKSRLLSDRFSAERPKGSFSTLEIQRTEQGDSAMYLCASSFDTQQETQYFGPGTRLLVL.